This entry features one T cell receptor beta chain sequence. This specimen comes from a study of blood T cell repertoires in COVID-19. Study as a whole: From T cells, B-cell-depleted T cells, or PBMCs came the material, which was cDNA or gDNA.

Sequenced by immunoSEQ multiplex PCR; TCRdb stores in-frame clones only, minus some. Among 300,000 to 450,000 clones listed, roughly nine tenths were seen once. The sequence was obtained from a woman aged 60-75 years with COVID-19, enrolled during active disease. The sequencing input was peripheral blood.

CDR3 sequence reads: CASSIGRNEQFF. The CDR3, as DNA: TGTGCCAGTAGTATAGGTCGGAATGAGCAGTTCTTC. J is TRBJ2-1 and V is TRBV19; D remains unclear. The germline CDR1 and CDR2 sequences are LNHDA and SQIVND (reference sequence). This CDR3 is built from 12 residues. The ends were cut back, 1 base at V and 7 bases at J, with 5 bases in the middle.